Below, 10 T cell receptor beta chains from the same sample are listed, as sequenced in a study of cytomegalovirus exposure and HLA in healthy donors. The PCR used 60 Vbeta and 13 Jbeta primers. Assay: immunoSEQ multiplex PCR; the TCRdb copy retains only in-frame clones and omits some. The repertoire holds around 200,000 clones, with about four fifths as singletons. The specimen was PBMCs. The origin of the receptors is a woman aged 45-60 years in good health and CMV-seropositive.

The count of this clone is one. The chain couples TRBV2 to TRBJ1-6, with unresolved D. CDR1 and CDR2 (germline): SNHLY, FYNNEI. Trimming removed 7 bases from V and 7 bases from J, with 17 bases in between. The CDR3 is made up of 15 amino acids. The CDR3 DNA follows: TGTGCCAGCAAGAGGGCCAGTGGCGGCAATTCACCCCTCCACTTT. This encodes CASKRASGGNSPLHF.

The chain couples TRBV9 to TRBJ2-5, with 7 positions matching TRBD1. This CDR3 contains 14 residues. Germline CDR1 SGDLS, CDR2 YYNGEE. The J segment lost 4 bases and the V segment lost 4 bases, leaving 7 bases of the junction unmatched. This CDR3 is CASSTTGSGETQYF. The DNA for the CDR3 is TGTGCCAGCAGCACGACAGGGAGCGGAGAGACCCAGTACTTC.

The chain has TRBV19 and TRBJ2-7; TRBD1 matches 11 bases. The CDR3 contains 14 residues. Germline lookup yields CDR1 LNHDA and CDR2 SQIVND (reference sequence). V gave up 6 bases and J gave up 10 bases; unmatched junction bases: 11. CDR3 DNA sequence: TGTGCCAGTAGAGAGGGGACAGGGGGAGATGTTCAGTACTTC. Translation: CASREGTGGDVQYF. Drawing the rest from reference TRBV19 and TRBJ2-7, the complete variable domain is DGGITQSPKYLFRKEGQNVTLSCEQNLNHDAMYWYRQDPGQGLRLIYYSQIVNDFQKGDIAEGYSVSREKKESFPLTVTSAQKNPTAFYLCASREGTGGDVQYFGPGTRLTVT.

The V and J genes are TRBV2 and TRBJ2-5, with 9 bases identical to TRBD1. This CDR3 is 13 amino acids long. Germline V lookup: CDR1 SNHLY, CDR2 FYNNEI. V lost 9 bases to trimming and J lost 5 bases; unmatched junction nucleotides: 7. The DNA for the CDR3 is TGTGCCAGGGGGGGACAGGGCACGGAGACCCAGTACTTC. Amino acids: CARGGQGTETQYF.

The rearrangement links TRBV4-1 to TRBJ2-5; 10 bases line up with TRBD1. The DNA end is a closer match to TRBJ2-7, so the J assignment may be wrong. Germline V gene sequence: CDR1 MGHRA, CDR2 YSYEKL. The CDR3 runs to 17 residues. CDR3 coding DNA: TGCGCCAGCAGCAACCTTGGGATCCGGGACAGGGGCTACGAGCAGTACTTC. Translation gives CASSNLGIRDRGYEQYF.

CDR3 amino acids: CASSFGTNRQETQYF. In DNA, the CDR3 is TGTGCCAGCAGCTTTGGGACAAACCGACAAGAGACCCAGTACTTC. This chain links TRBV7-3 with TRBJ2-5; a weak D match, TRBD1 (6 bases). Per germline, CDR1 SGHTA and CDR2 FQGTGA. The CDR3 totals 15 residues. V shed 3 bases and J shed 2 bases, with 13 bases lying between them.

The chain recombines TRBV19 with TRBJ2-7; D gene unclear. V gave up 0 bases and J gave up 0 bases, with 9 bases separating them. The CDR3 has 15 residues. Germline V gene data show CDR1 as LNHDA and CDR2 as SQIVND (reference sequence). The CDR3 DNA is TGTGCCAGTAGTATAGATATGAGATCCTCCTACGAGCAGTACTTC. Its protein product is CASSIDMRSSYEQYF.

The V gene is TRBV20-1, the J gene TRBJ2-7, with D maybe TRBD2 (7 bases). The CDR3 spans 11 residues. V was cut by 5 bases and J by 5 bases, with 10 bases left in between. Germline V CDR1 and CDR2: DFQATT, SNEGSKA (reference sequence). CDR3 region: CSAGRGNEQYF. The CDR3 region has the DNA TGCAGTGCTGGGAGGGGGAACGAGCAGTACTTC.

This chain joins TRBV11-2 and TRBJ1-6; the D is unclear. Germline assignment: CDR1 SGHAT and CDR2 FQNNGV. V was shortened by 4 bases and J by 13 bases, with 14 bases between the two germline ends. This CDR3 has 13 residues. CDR3 sequence (DNA): TGTGCCAGCAGCTCAAAGAGCGGGTTGCCCCTCCACTTT. The encoded protein is CASSSKSGLPLHF.

The chain links TRBV2 to TRBJ2-5; D is unresolved. The CDR3 is made up of 12 amino acids. The V end lost 6 bases, the J end lost 5 bases, and 10 bases lay between the germline ends. Per the germline V gene, CDR1 is SNHLY and CDR2 is FYNNEI. The CDR3 nucleotides are TGTGCCAGCAGCCCGACCGGGGAGACCCAGTACTTC. Translating it yields CASSPTGETQYF.